What follows are 7 T cell receptor beta chains derived from one specimen sequenced in a study of T cells in Graves' hyperthyroidism and ophthalmopathy. Amplified TCR beta CDR3 regions came from RNA transcripts. Initially, a first-round RT-PCR of the TCR CDR3 employed the HTBI primer set. TCRdb processed the multiplex PCR reads anew with MiXCR; each CDR3 protein has one entry. Counted here are about 360,000 distinct CDR3 sequences, around 25% occurring once; the ten biggest clones make up 70% to 75%. The source material was blood. All receptors derive from a middle-aged man with Graves' hyperthyroidism.

This clonotype was observed a few times. The chain employs TRBV12-3 or TRBV12-4 and TRBJ2-1; D gene ambiguous. CDR3 length equals 15 residues. V was trimmed by 7 bases and J by 3 bases, leaving 16 bases between them. The CDR3 DNA reads TGTGCCAGCACCCCGACGGCGGTTAGCTACAATGAGCAGTTCTTC. This translates into CASTPTAVSYNEQFF.

V is TRBV6-1 and J is TRBJ2-5; no clear D. There are 12 residues in the CDR3. V dropped 6 bases and J dropped 1 base, with 6 bases sitting between them. The germline gives CDR1 MNHNS, CDR2 SASEGT. The CDR3 nucleotides read TGTGCCAGCAGAGCACCCCAAGAGACCCAGTACTTC. It yields the protein CASRAPQETQYF.

The V gene is TRBV10-3, the J gene TRBJ1-2, with a tentative D call TRBD1 (5 bases). This CDR3 spans 15 amino acids. V gave up 3 bases and J gave up 5 bases, with 16 bases separating them. Germline CDR1 reads ENHRY; CDR2 reads SYGVKD. The CDR3 nucleotides are TGTGCCATCAGTGAACCTGCCAGGGTAGGGTATGGCTACACCTTC. This translates into CAISEPARVGYGYTF.

This clonotype has only a few counts. The gene calls are TRBV12-3 or TRBV12-4 and TRBJ2-1, with a tentative D call TRBD1 (6 bases). Trimming left V 6 bases short and J 4 bases short, with 10 bases between. This CDR3 is built from 13 residues. The CDR3 region has the DNA TGTGCCAGCAGGAGACAGGTTTACAATGAGCAGTTCTTC. It specifies CASRRQVYNEQFF.

The genes are TRBV2 and TRBJ2-7; D may be TRBD1 (5 bases). The CDR3 runs to 12 residues. Germline V gene lookup returns CDR1 SNHLY and CDR2 FYNNEI. Trimming cost V 7 bases and J 2 bases, with 9 bases left between them. CDR3 region: CASTKDTYEQYF. The CDR3 DNA reads as TGTGCCAGCACTAAGGACACCTACGAGCAGTACTTC.

This clonotype was detected ten times or more. V usage is TRBV5-8 and J usage is TRBJ2-1; 7 bases map to TRBD2. Losses at the gene ends were 4 bases for V and 5 bases for J; bases not matched to a gene: 3. The CDR3 totals 13 residues. CDR1 and CDR2 (germline): SGHTS, YDEGEE. This chain's CDR3 is CASSIGTNNEQFF. The CDR3 DNA reads TGTGCCAGCAGCATCGGGACTAACAATGAGCAGTTCTTC. The full variable domain, in which reference TRBV5-8 and TRBJ2-1 provide the parts outside the CDR3, is EAGVTQSPTHLIKTRGQQATLRCSPISGHTSVYWYQQALGLGLQFLLWYDEGEERNRGNFPPRFSGRQFPNYSSELNVNALELEDSALYLCASSIGTNNEQFFGPGTRLTVL.

This clonotype was seen a handful of times. V gene TRBV12-3 or TRBV12-4 combines with J gene TRBJ2-5; D is undetermined. The CDR3 spans 16 residues. V dropped 6 bases and J dropped 7 bases, with 24 bases sitting between them. DNA for the CDR3: TGTGCCAGCAGCCCAAGTAGAGTGGGTGGCATGGGGACCCAGTACTTC. It translates to CASSPSRVGGMGTQYF.